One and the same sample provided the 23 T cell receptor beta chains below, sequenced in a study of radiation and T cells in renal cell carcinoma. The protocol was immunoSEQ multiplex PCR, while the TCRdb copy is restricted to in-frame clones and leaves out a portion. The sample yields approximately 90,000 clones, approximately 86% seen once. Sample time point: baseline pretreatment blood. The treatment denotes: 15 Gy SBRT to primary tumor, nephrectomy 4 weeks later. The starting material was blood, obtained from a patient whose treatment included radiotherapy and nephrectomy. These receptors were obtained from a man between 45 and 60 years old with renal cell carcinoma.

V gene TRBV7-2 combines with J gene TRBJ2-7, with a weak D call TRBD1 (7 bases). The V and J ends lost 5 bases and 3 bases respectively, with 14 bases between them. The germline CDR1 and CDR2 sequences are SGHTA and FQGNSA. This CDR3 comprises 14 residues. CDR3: CASSDQGGSYEQYF. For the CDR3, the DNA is TGTGCCAGCAGCGATCAGGGGGGCAGCTACGAGCAGTACTTC.

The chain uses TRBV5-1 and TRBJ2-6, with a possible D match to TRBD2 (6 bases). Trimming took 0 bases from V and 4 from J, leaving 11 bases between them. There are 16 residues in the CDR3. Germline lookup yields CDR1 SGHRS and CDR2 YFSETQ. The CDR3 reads CASSLASLAGANVLTF. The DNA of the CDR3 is TGCGCCAGCAGCTTGGCCTCTCTAGCGGGGGCCAACGTCCTGACTTTC.

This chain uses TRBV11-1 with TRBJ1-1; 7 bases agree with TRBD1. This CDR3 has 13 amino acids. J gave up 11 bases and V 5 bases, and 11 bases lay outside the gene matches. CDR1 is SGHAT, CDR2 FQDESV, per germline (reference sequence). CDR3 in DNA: TGTGCCAGCAGCCCTTGGACAGGCGAGGGTGCTTTCTTT. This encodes CASSPWTGEGAFF.

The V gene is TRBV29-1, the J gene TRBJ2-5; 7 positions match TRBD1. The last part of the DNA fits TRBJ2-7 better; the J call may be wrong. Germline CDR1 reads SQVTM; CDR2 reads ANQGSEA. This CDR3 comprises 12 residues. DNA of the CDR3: TGCAGCGCCGGGACAGATTACTACGAGCAGTACTTC. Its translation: CSAGTDYYEQYF.

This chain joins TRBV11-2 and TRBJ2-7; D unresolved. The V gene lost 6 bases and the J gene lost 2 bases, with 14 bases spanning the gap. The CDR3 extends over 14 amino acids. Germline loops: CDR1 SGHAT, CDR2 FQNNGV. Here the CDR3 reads CASSTSYSPYEQYF. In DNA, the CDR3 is TGTGCCAGCAGTACCTCGTACAGCCCCTACGAGCAGTACTTC.

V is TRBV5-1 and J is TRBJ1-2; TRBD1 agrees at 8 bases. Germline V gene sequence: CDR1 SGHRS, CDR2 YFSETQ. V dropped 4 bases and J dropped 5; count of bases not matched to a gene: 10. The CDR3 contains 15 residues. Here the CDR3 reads CASSPGQGSRYGYTF. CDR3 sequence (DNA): TGCGCCAGCAGCCCAGGACAGGGTAGTCGGTATGGCTACACCTTC.

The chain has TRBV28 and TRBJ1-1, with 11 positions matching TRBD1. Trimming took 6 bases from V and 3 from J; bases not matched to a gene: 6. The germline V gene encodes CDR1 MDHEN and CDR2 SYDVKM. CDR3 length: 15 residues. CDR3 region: CASRPGQGADTEAFF. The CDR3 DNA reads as TGTGCCAGCAGACCTGGACAGGGGGCGGACACTGAAGCTTTCTTT.

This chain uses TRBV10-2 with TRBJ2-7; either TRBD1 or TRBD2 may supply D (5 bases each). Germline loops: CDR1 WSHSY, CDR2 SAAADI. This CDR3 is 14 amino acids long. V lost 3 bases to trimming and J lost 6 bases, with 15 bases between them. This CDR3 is CASSDWQGAGEQYF. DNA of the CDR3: TGCGCCAGCAGTGATTGGCAGGGAGCAGGCGAGCAGTACTTC.

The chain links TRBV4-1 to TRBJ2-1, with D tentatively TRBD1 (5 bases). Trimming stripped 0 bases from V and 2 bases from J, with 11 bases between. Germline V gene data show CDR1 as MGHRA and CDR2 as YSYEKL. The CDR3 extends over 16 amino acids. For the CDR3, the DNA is TGCGCCAGCAGCCAAGATGTAGGGGCTCCCTACAATGAGCAGTTCTTC. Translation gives CASSQDVGAPYNEQFF.

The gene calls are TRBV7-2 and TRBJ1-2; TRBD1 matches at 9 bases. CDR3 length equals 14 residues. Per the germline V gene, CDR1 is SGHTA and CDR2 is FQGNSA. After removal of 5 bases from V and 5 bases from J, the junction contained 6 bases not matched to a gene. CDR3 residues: CASSPGGTGYGYTF. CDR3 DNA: TGTGCCAGCAGCCCAGGAGGGACAGGGTATGGCTACACCTTC.

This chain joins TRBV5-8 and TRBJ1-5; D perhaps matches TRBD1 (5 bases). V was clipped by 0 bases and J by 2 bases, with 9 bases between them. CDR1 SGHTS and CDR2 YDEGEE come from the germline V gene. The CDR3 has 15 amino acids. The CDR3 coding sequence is TGTGCCAGCAGCTTGGGGGGGTTAGGCAATCAGCCCCAGCATTTT. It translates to CASSLGGLGNQPQHF.

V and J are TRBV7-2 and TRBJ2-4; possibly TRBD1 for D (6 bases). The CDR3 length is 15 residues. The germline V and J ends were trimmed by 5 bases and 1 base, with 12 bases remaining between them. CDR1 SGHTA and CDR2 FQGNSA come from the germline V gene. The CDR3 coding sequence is TGTGCCAGCAGCCGTGACAGGATGGCCAAAAACATTCAGTACTTC. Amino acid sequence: CASSRDRMAKNIQYF.

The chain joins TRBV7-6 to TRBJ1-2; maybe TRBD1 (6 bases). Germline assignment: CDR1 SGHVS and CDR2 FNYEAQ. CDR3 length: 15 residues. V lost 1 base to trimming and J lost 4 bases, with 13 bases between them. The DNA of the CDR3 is TGTGCCAGCAGCTTAGAGATGACAGGATTCTATGGCTACACCTTC. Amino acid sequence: CASSLEMTGFYGYTF.

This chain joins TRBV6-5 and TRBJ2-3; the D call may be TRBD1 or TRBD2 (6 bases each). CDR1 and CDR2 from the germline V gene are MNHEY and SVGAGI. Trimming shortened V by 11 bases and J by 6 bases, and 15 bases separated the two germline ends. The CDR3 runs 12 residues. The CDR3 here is CASRGVSDTQYF. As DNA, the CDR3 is TGTGCCTCGAGGGGGGTATCCGATACGCAGTATTTT.

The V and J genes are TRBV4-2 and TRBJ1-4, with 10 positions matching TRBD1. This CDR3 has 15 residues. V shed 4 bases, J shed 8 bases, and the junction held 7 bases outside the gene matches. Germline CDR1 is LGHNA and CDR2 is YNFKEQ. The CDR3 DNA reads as TGTGCCAGCAGCCCGCCCGGGACAGGGGTCGAAAAACTGTTTTTT. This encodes CASSPPGTGVEKLFF.

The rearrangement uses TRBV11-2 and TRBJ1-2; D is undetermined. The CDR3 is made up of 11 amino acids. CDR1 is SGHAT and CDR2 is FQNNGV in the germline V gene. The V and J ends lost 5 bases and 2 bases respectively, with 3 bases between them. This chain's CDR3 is CASSHNYGYTF. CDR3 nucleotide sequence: TGTGCCAGCAGCCACAACTATGGCTACACCTTC.

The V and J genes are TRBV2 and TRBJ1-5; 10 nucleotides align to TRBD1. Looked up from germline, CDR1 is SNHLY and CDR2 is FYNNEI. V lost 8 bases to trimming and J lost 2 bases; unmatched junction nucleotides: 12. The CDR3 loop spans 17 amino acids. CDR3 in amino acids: CASRGTTGGSGNQPQHF. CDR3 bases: TGTGCCAGCCGCGGAACGACAGGGGGCTCGGGCAATCAGCCCCAGCATTTT.

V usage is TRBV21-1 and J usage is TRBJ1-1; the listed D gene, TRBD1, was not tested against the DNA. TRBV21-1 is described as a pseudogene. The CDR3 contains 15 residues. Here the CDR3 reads CASSARTGWNTEAFF. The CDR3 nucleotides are TGTGCCAGCAGCGCCCGGACAGGGTGGAACACTGAAGCTTTCTTT.

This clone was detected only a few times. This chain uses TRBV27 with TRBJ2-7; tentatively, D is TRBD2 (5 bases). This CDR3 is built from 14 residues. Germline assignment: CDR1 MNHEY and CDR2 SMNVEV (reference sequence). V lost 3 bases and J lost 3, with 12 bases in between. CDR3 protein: CASSLRVRGYEQYF. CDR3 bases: TGTGCCAGCAGTTTGAGGGTACGCGGCTACGAGCAGTACTTC.

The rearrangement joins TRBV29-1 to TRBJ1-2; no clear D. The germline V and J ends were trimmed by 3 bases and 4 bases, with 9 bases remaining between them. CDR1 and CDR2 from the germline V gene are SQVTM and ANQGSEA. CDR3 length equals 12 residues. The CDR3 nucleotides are TGCAGCGTTGAGGACGATCTCTATGGCTACACCTTC. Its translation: CSVEDDLYGYTF.

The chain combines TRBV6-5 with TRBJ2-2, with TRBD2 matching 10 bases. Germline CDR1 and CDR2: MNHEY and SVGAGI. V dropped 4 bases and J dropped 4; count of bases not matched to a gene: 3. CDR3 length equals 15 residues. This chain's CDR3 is CASSSAGGITGELFF. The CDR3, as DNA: TGTGCCAGCAGTTCAGCGGGGGGGATCACCGGGGAGCTGTTTTTT.

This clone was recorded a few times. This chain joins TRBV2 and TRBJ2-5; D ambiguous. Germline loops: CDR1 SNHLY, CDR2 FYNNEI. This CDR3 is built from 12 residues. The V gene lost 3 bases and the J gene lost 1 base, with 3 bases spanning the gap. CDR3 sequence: CASSDSQETQYF. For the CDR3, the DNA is TGTGCCAGCAGTGACAGCCAAGAGACCCAGTACTTC.

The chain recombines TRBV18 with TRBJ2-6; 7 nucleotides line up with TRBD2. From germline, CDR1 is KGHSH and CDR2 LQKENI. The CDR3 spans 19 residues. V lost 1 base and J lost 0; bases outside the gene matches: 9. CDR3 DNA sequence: TGTGCCAGCTCACCACTACGTTCTGGGGGGGTCTCTGGGGCCAACGTCCTGACTTTC. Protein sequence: CASSPLRSGGVSGANVLTF. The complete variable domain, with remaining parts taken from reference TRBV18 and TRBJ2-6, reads NAGVMQNPRHLVRRRGQEARLRCSPMKGHSHVYWYRQLPEEGLKFMVYLQKENIIDESGMPKERFSAEFPKEGPSILRIQQVVRGDSAAYFCASSPLRSGGVSGANVLTFGAGSRLTVL.